A selection of T cell receptor beta chains follows, all from one sample in a study of shared T cell receptors in the human thymus. Only in-frame clones appear in the TCRdb table, and some are missing; sequencing was by immunoSEQ multiplex PCR. Of almost 550,000 clones listed, about 84% were seen once; the top ten hold roughly 0.013%. The data were also submitted as part of a second study, on human thymus T cells.

Sequenced material: thymocytes. Receptors originate from a boy younger than two with a congenital heart defect. CDR3s include the opening cysteine and the closing phenylalanine or tryptophan. The order of the fields is J gene, D gene, clone size, V gene, CDR3 DNA, CDR3 protein. D genes are given only for firm matches. Size values are once, few and many counts, or a class for expanded clones, and some rows have none.

j_gene: TRBJ2-7
d_gene: TRBD2
abundance: NA
v_gene: TRBV7-2
CDR3nt: TGTGCCAGCAGCGGAGAACTAGCGGGAGTGTGGTACGAGCAGTACTTC
CDR3aa: CASSGELAGVWYEQYF

j_gene: TRBJ2-7
d_gene: NA
abundance: NA
v_gene: TRBV14
CDR3nt: TGTGCCAGCAGCCAACAAGGCGGTAATGAGCAGTACTTC
CDR3aa: CASSQQGGNEQYF

j_gene: TRBJ2-7
d_gene: NA
abundance: once
v_gene: TRBV5-6
CDR3nt: TGTGCCAGCAGCTTGGCCTCAGTCAGGGTTTCTCTCGAGCAGTACTTC
CDR3aa: CASSLASVRVSLEQYF

j_gene: TRBJ1-4
d_gene: NA
abundance: NA
v_gene: TRBV15
CDR3nt: TGTGCCACCAGCAGAAACAGGGAGGGGGGCAATGAAAAACTGTTTTTT
CDR3aa: CATSRNREGGNEKLFF

j_gene: TRBJ2-3
d_gene: NA
abundance: NA
v_gene: TRBV5-4
CDR3nt: TGTGCCAGCACCTCCACGCCCCAGTCGTTCGCTAGCACAGATACGCAGTATTTT
CDR3aa: CASTSTPQSFASTDTQYF

j_gene: TRBJ2-7
d_gene: NA
abundance: NA
v_gene: TRBV27
CDR3nt: TGTGCCAGCAGCCCCCACGGGAGCTCCTACGAGCAGTACTTC
CDR3aa: CASSPHGSSYEQYF

j_gene: TRBJ2-2
d_gene: NA
abundance: NA
v_gene: TRBV29-1
CDR3nt: TGCAGCGTTGTACTGCACGGGTCGAACACCGGGGAGCTGTTTTTT
CDR3aa: CSVVLHGSNTGELFF

j_gene: TRBJ2-1
d_gene: TRBD1
abundance: NA
v_gene: TRBV4-3
CDR3nt: TGCGCCAGCAGCCAAGAGCTCGGGACAGGGTTGGATGAGCAGTTCTTC
CDR3aa: CASSQELGTGLDEQFF

j_gene: TRBJ1-1
d_gene: TRBD1
abundance: NA
v_gene: TRBV27
CDR3nt: TGTGCCGTCCGAAGCCGGGACAGAGCTGAAGCTTTCTTT
CDR3aa: CAVRSRDRAEAFF

j_gene: TRBJ1-3
d_gene: NA
abundance: NA
v_gene: TRBV10-1
CDR3nt: TGCGCCAGCAGTGGGGGTATCGTAGGCGGGAGCTCTGGAAACACCATATATTTT
CDR3aa: CASSGGIVGGSSGNTIYF

j_gene: TRBJ1-1
d_gene: NA
abundance: once
v_gene: TRBV27
CDR3nt: TGTGCCAGCAGTTTAAGACAGACGAACACTGAAGCTTTCTTT
CDR3aa: CASSLRQTNTEAFF

j_gene: TRBJ1-4
d_gene: TRBD1
abundance: NA
v_gene: TRBV25-1
CDR3nt: TGTGCCAGCAGTGAATTTATTGGTGGGACAGGGCGTGAAAAACTGTTTTTT
CDR3aa: CASSEFIGGTGREKLFF

j_gene: TRBJ2-1
d_gene: NA
abundance: NA
v_gene: TRBV6-6
CDR3nt: TGTGCCAGCAGTTACCACCCTACGGGGGACCATGAGCAGTTCTTC
CDR3aa: CASSYHPTGDHEQFF

j_gene: TRBJ2-7
d_gene: TRBD2
abundance: NA
v_gene: TRBV30
CDR3nt: TGTGCCTGGAGAGGGCGGGAGTCGGGCTACGAGCAGTACTTC
CDR3aa: CAWRGRESGYEQYF

j_gene: TRBJ2-7
d_gene: TRBD2
abundance: NA
v_gene: TRBV10-3
CDR3nt: TGTGCCATCAGTGACGGGGGGAAGGCCTACGAGCAGTACTTC
CDR3aa: CAISDGGKAYEQYF

j_gene: TRBJ1-2
d_gene: NA
abundance: NA
v_gene: TRBV28
CDR3nt: TGTGCCACATCCTACGACGCATCTAGGGGCTACACCTTC
CDR3aa: CATSYDASRGYTF

j_gene: TRBJ1-1
d_gene: NA
abundance: NA
v_gene: TRBV28
CDR3nt: TGTGCCAGCAGTTTATCGAACAGGAAAACTGAAGCTTTCTTT
CDR3aa: CASSLSNRKTEAFF

j_gene: TRBJ1-3
d_gene: NA
abundance: NA
v_gene: TRBV29-1
CDR3nt: TGCAGCCCTCCGGGGGTTTGCGGGACTCTCTCTGGAAACACCATATATTTT
CDR3aa: CSPPGVCGTLSGNTIYF

j_gene: TRBJ1-3
d_gene: TRBD1
abundance: NA
v_gene: TRBV27
CDR3nt: TGTGCCAGCAGCCCGGACCGGGACAGGGGTGGCCCTGGAAACACCATATATTTT
CDR3aa: CASSPDRDRGGPGNTIYF

j_gene: TRBJ2-1
d_gene: TRBD2
abundance: NA
v_gene: TRBV4-1
CDR3nt: TGCGCCAGCAGCCACGGCGGGAGGACCGGGTACAATGAGCAGTTCTTC
CDR3aa: CASSHGGRTGYNEQFF

j_gene: TRBJ2-5
d_gene: TRBD1
abundance: NA
v_gene: TRBV4-2
CDR3nt: TGTGCCAGCAGCCAAGATCCTGGACAGGGGTCAAAGACCCAGTACTTC
CDR3aa: CASSQDPGQGSKTQYF

j_gene: TRBJ2-4
d_gene: NA
abundance: NA
v_gene: TRBV2
CDR3nt: TGTGCCAGCAGAACAGGGTTCAGGGCCAAAAACATTCAGTACTTC
CDR3aa: CASRTGFRAKNIQYF

j_gene: TRBJ2-7
d_gene: TRBD1
abundance: once
v_gene: TRBV29-1
CDR3nt: TGCAGCGTTATGGACAGGGGCCTGGAAGAGCAGTACTTC
CDR3aa: CSVMDRGLEEQYF

j_gene: TRBJ1-1
d_gene: TRBD1
abundance: NA
v_gene: TRBV27
CDR3nt: TGTGCCAGCAGTCCCGACAGGGAAAGCGAGGCTTTCTTT
CDR3aa: CASSPDRESEAFF

j_gene: TRBJ1-6
d_gene: NA
abundance: once
v_gene: TRBV27
CDR3nt: TGTGCCAGCAGTTTATCCCAAGCCCATAATTCACCCCTCCACTTT
CDR3aa: CASSLSQAHNSPLHF

j_gene: TRBJ2-5
d_gene: NA
abundance: few
v_gene: TRBV7-6
CDR3nt: TGTGCCAGCAGCCCCCCCTCTGACAGTCAAGAGACCCAGTACTTC
CDR3aa: CASSPPSDSQETQYF

j_gene: TRBJ2-7
d_gene: TRBD1
abundance: NA
v_gene: TRBV25-1
CDR3nt: TGTGCCAGCAGTATTAAGCGGGACAGGGGTTCGTACGAGCAGTACTTC
CDR3aa: CASSIKRDRGSYEQYF

j_gene: TRBJ2-7
d_gene: TRBD2
abundance: once
v_gene: TRBV11-2
CDR3nt: TGTGCCAGCAGCTTAGAAGCGGGAAGGAGTGAGCAGTACTTC
CDR3aa: CASSLEAGRSEQYF

j_gene: TRBJ1-2
d_gene: NA
abundance: once
v_gene: TRBV25-1
CDR3nt: TGTGCCAGCTTGCGCGGGGGGTGGATGGATGGCTACACCTTC
CDR3aa: CASLRGGWMDGYTF

j_gene: TRBJ2-7
d_gene: NA
abundance: NA
v_gene: TRBV27
CDR3nt: TGTGCCAGCAGTTTATCAGGGGCCCCCTACGAGCAGTACTTC
CDR3aa: CASSLSGAPYEQYF

j_gene: TRBJ2-1
d_gene: TRBD1
abundance: NA
v_gene: TRBV6-4
CDR3nt: TGTGCCAGCAGTGACGCTCAGGGGGCCTCTCACAATGAGCAGTTCTTC
CDR3aa: CASSDAQGASHNEQFF

j_gene: TRBJ2-7
d_gene: TRBD2
abundance: NA
v_gene: TRBV15
CDR3nt: TGTGCCACCAGCAGCCCGACTAGCGGAAGCTCCTACGAGCAGTACTTC
CDR3aa: CATSSPTSGSSYEQYF

j_gene: TRBJ2-1
d_gene: NA
abundance: NA
v_gene: TRBV5-4
CDR3nt: TGTGCCACCCCCACCGGAGGGGATGAGCAGTTCTTC
CDR3aa: CATPTGGDEQFF

j_gene: TRBJ1-5
d_gene: NA
abundance: NA
v_gene: TRBV28
CDR3nt: TGTGCCACCAGGGACTGCCTTTATCAGCCCCAGCATTTT
CDR3aa: CATRDCLYQPQHF

j_gene: TRBJ2-5
d_gene: TRBD2
abundance: few
v_gene: TRBV5-1
CDR3nt: TGCGCCAGCAGCTTCGGGGGTAGCGGGGGAGGGGAGACCCAGTACTTC
CDR3aa: CASSFGGSGGGETQYF

j_gene: TRBJ2-1
d_gene: TRBD2
abundance: NA
v_gene: TRBV7-2
CDR3nt: TGTGCCAGCAGCTTACCTATCCCCTTAGCGGGACAATACAATGAGCAGTTCTTC
CDR3aa: CASSLPIPLAGQYNEQFF

j_gene: TRBJ1-2
d_gene: NA
abundance: few
v_gene: TRBV4-1
CDR3nt: TGCGCCAGCAGCCCCCTCCCCGGGGGAGGCTACACCTTC
CDR3aa: CASSPLPGGGYTF

j_gene: TRBJ2-3
d_gene: NA
abundance: few
v_gene: TRBV30
CDR3nt: TGTGCCTGGAAACGTGTTAGTACAGATACGCAGTATTTT
CDR3aa: CAWKRVSTDTQYF

j_gene: TRBJ2-2
d_gene: TRBD2
abundance: NA
v_gene: TRBV12-5
CDR3nt: TGTGCTAGTGGTCTCGGACTAGCGGGAGGAATCGGGGAGCTGTTTTTT
CDR3aa: CASGLGLAGGIGELFF

j_gene: TRBJ1-2
d_gene: NA
abundance: NA
v_gene: TRBV5-8
CDR3nt: TGTGCCAGCAGCTTGGATGGGGGCGGCTACACCTTC
CDR3aa: CASSLDGGGYTF

j_gene: TRBJ2-7
d_gene: NA
abundance: NA
v_gene: TRBV15
CDR3nt: TGTGCCACCAGCCTCTGGACAGCCTCCTACGAGCAGTACTTC
CDR3aa: CATSLWTASYEQYF

j_gene: TRBJ2-7
d_gene: TRBD2
abundance: NA
v_gene: TRBV5-3
CDR3nt: TGTGCCAGAAGCTGGCCCGAGGGACTAGCGGACTCCTACGAGCAGTACTTC
CDR3aa: CARSWPEGLADSYEQYF

j_gene: TRBJ1-2
d_gene: NA
abundance: NA
v_gene: TRBV6-1
CDR3nt: TGTGCCAGCAGTGGTGACTGGATCCACTATGGCTACACCTTC
CDR3aa: CASSGDWIHYGYTF

j_gene: TRBJ2-3
d_gene: TRBD2
abundance: NA
v_gene: TRBV6-1
CDR3nt: TGTGCCACCACCCTAGCGGCTAGCACAGATACGCAGTATTTT
CDR3aa: CATTLAASTDTQYF

j_gene: TRBJ1-1
d_gene: NA
abundance: NA
v_gene: TRBV14
CDR3nt: TGTGCCAGCAGCCAAGTAGGCAGGGGCACTGAAGCTTTCTTT
CDR3aa: CASSQVGRGTEAFF

j_gene: TRBJ2-5
d_gene: TRBD2
abundance: once
v_gene: TRBV12-5
CDR3nt: TGTGCTAGTGGTCCCCCCCGGGAAAGACTAGCGCCCCCGCAGTACTTC
CDR3aa: CASGPPRERLAPPQYF

j_gene: TRBJ1-2
d_gene: NA
abundance: few
v_gene: TRBV7-9
CDR3nt: TGTGCCAGCAGCTTGTCTACGGGACTCAGACTCTATGGCTACACCTTC
CDR3aa: CASSLSTGLRLYGYTF

j_gene: TRBJ1-2
d_gene: TRBD1
abundance: NA
v_gene: TRBV27
CDR3nt: TGTGCCAGCAGTGGGACAGTTGCTAACTATGGCTACACCTTC
CDR3aa: CASSGTVANYGYTF

j_gene: TRBJ2-3
d_gene: TRBD2
abundance: NA
v_gene: TRBV25-1
CDR3nt: TGCACCCATTTAGCGGGAGCCAGGGCCACAGATACGCAGTATTTT
CDR3aa: CTHLAGARATDTQYF

j_gene: TRBJ2-1
d_gene: TRBD2
abundance: NA
v_gene: TRBV7-2
CDR3nt: TGTGCCAGCAGGCCCCGGACTAGCGGGGAAGACAATGAGCAGTTCTTC
CDR3aa: CASRPRTSGEDNEQFF

j_gene: TRBJ2-7
d_gene: NA
abundance: few
v_gene: TRBV18
CDR3nt: TGTGCCAGCTCACCAGGGACTTTGACTTACGAGCAGTACTTC
CDR3aa: CASSPGTLTYEQYF

j_gene: TRBJ2-3
d_gene: NA
abundance: NA
v_gene: TRBV25-1
CDR3nt: TGTGCCAGCAGTGAAAGGGTTCAGCGGGTGACCACAGATACGCAGTATTTT
CDR3aa: CASSERVQRVTTDTQYF